A selection of T cell receptor beta chains follows, all from one sample in a study of T cell changes during pregnancy in multiple sclerosis. Only in-frame clones appear in the TCRdb table, and some are missing; sequencing was by immunoSEQ multiplex PCR. The sample lists tens of thousands of clones, 93% occurring once. The sample here was peripheral blood, taken in the second trimester of pregnancy. These receptor sequences come from a female donor with multiple sclerosis, enrolled in a pregnancy study. CDR3s include the opening cysteine and the closing phenylalanine or tryptophan. The D gene is left open where the match is weak. Clone size appears in some rows only: once, few, many, or a class for an expanded clone.

clone_size	v_call	d_call	j_call	cdr3_nt	cdr3_aa
.	TRBV11-2	.	TRBJ1-1	TGTGCCAGCAGCAGATACAGGTCGAACACTGAAGCTTTCTTT	CASSRYRSNTEAFF
.	TRBV2	.	TRBJ1-1	TGTGCCTCCAGAGGCACTGAAGCTTTCTTT	CASRGTEAFF
.	TRBV2	.	TRBJ1-5	TGTGCCAGCAGTGAACCGAGGGGGCAGCCCCAGCATTTT	CASSEPRGQPQHF
.	TRBV6-1	.	TRBJ2-1	TGTGCCAGCAGTGGCAGGGCCCTCTCCCTGGGGCAGTTCTTC	CASSGRALSLGQFF
.	TRBV4-1	.	TRBJ2-3	TGCGCCAGCAGCCACGGGTTTTGGCGGGGGCTTTTAGGAGATACGCAGTATTTT	CASSHGFWRGLLGDTQYF
.	TRBV6-4	.	TRBJ2-3	TGTGCCAGCAGTGCCGGGACTAGCACAGATACGCAGTATTTT	CASSAGTSTDTQYF
once	TRBV5-1	TRBD1	TRBJ1-4	TGCGCCAGCAGCCAGGGGGACCTGAATGAAAAACTGTTTTTT	CASSQGDLNEKLFF
.	TRBV6-1	.	TRBJ1-3	TGTGCCAGCAGTGGACAGCTCTCTGGAAACACCATATATTTT	CASSGQLSGNTIYF
once	TRBV25-1	.	TRBJ1-5	TGTGCCAGCAGTCCTTCTACGAATCAGCCCCAGCATTTT	CASSPSTNQPQHF
.	TRBV9	.	TRBJ2-7	TGTGCCAGCAGCGTCCAGGGCCAACCCTACGAGCAGTACTTC	CASSVQGQPYEQYF
.	TRBV7-9	.	TRBJ2-7	TGTGCCAGCAGCTTAGAGGGGGACGCCTCCTACGAGCAGTACTTC	CASSLEGDASYEQYF
.	TRBV18	TRBD2	TRBJ2-2	TGTGCCAGCTCACCACTGACTAGCGGGGGTAACACCGGGGAGCTGTTTTTT	CASSPLTSGGNTGELFF
.	TRBV10-3	.	TRBJ1-2	TGTGCCATCAGTGATGACAGCTATGGCTACACCTTC	CAISDDSYGYTF
.	TRBV29-1	.	TRBJ2-1	TGCAGCTTTAGAACAGGGAGCTCCTACAATGAGCAGTTCTTC	CSFRTGSSYNEQFF
.	TRBV7-9	TRBD1	TRBJ1-1	TGTGCCAGCAGCGACCGAAGGGGGCTGGGCACTGAAGCTTTCTTT	CASSDRRGLGTEAFF
.	TRBV9	.	TRBJ2-2	TGTGCCAGCAGCGTTCGAGTGGGAGGCCCCGGGGAGCTGTTTTTT	CASSVRVGGPGELFF
once	TRBV15	TRBD1	TRBJ1-1	TGTGCCACCAGCAGAGATCTGGGACAGGGGGGGAAAGAAGCTTTCTTT	CATSRDLGQGGKEAFF
.	TRBV5-1	.	TRBJ1-1	TGCGCCAGCAGCTTGGGCGGGCAGAACACTGAAGCTTTCTTT	CASSLGGQNTEAFF
.	TRBV7-9	TRBD1	TRBJ1-4	TGTGCCAGCAGCCCTAATACAGGGGGAGGAGAAAAACTGTTTTTT	CASSPNTGGGEKLFF
.	TRBV7-8	.	TRBJ2-7	TGTGCCAGCGGATTGATACGGGGGTTAACCTACGAGCAGTACTTC	CASGLIRGLTYEQYF
.	TRBV6-1	TRBD1	TRBJ1-1	TGTGCCAGCAGTGTCCAGGGGGAGAACACTGAAGCTTTCTTT	CASSVQGENTEAFF
.	TRBV7-9	TRBD1	TRBJ2-7	TGTGCCAGCAGCCACTTCGGGACAGGGCATGCCTACGAGCAGTACTTC	CASSHFGTGHAYEQYF
.	TRBV6-1	.	TRBJ2-1	TGTGCCAGCAGTGAAGAGTTAGGCGGGAAGCAGTTCTTC	CASSEELGGKQFF